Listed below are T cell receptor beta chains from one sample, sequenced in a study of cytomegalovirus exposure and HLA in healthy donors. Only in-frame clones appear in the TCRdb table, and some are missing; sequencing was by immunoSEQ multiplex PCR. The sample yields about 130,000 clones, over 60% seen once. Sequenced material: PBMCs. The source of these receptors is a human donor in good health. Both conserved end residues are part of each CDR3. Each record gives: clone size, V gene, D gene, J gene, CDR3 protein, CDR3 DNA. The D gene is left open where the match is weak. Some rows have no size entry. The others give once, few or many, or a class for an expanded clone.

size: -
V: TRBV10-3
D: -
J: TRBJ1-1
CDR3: CAISESSAREWAEAFF
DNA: TGTGCCATCAGTGAGAGTTCGGCCCGGGAATGGGCTGAAGCTTTCTTT

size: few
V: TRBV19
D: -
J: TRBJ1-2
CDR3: CASSITDYYGYTF
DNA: TGTGCCAGTAGTATTACAGATTACTATGGCTACACCTTC

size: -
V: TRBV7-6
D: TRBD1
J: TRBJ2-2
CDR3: CASSRWDSQEAGELFF
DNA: TGTGCCAGCAGCCGCTGGGACAGCCAGGAAGCCGGGGAGCTGTTTTTT

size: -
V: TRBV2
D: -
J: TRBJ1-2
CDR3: CASSGGQGWGYTF
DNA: TGTGCCAGCAGTGGTGGGCAGGGCTGGGGCTACACCTTC

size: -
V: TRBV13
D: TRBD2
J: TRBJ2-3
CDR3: CASSRAGGLTDTQYF
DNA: TGTGCCAGCAGCCGAGCGGGGGGGCTAACAGATACGCAGTATTTT

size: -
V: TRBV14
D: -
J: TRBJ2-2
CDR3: CASSYIGGETGELFF
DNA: TGTGCCAGCAGCTACATAGGAGGGGAGACCGGGGAGCTGTTTTTT

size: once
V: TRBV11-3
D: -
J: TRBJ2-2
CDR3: CASSFYGGLDTGELFF
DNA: TGTGCCAGCAGCTTCTATGGCGGGTTAGACACCGGGGAGCTGTTTTTT

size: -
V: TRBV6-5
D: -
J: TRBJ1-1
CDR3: CASSSGRFAEAFF
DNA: TGTGCCAGCAGTAGTGGGAGGTTCGCTGAAGCTTTCTTT

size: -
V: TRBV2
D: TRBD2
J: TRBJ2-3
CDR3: CASRGTSGGTDTQYF
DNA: TGTGCCAGCAGGGGTACTAGCGGGGGGACAGATACGCAGTATTTT

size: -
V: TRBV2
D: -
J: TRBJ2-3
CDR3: CASSVNRGTDTQYF
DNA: TGTGCCAGCAGTGTCAACAGGGGCACAGATACGCAGTATTTT

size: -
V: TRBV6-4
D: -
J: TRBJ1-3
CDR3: CASSDPDVTDSGNTIYF
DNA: TGTGCCAGCAGTGACCCGGACGTGACAGACTCTGGAAACACCATATATTTT

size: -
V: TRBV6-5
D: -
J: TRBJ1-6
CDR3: CASKLAGGINSPLHF
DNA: TGTGCCAGCAAATTAGCGGGCGGGATAAATTCACCCCTCCACTTT

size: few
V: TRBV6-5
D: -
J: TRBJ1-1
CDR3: CASRSDRPEAFF
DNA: TGTGCCAGCAGATCCGACAGGCCTGAAGCTTTCTTT

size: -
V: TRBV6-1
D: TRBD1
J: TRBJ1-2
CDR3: CASSESRDRDGSIYGYTF
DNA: TGTGCCAGCAGTGAAAGCCGGGACAGGGACGGATCTATCTATGGCTACACCTTC

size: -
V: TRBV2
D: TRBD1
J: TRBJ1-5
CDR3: CASSGQGGANQPQHF
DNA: TGTGCCAGCAGTGGACAGGGGGGGGCCAATCAGCCCCAGCATTTT

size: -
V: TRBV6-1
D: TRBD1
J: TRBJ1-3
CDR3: CASSAPSGQPYRNTIYF
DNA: TGTGCCAGCAGTGCACCCTCGGGACAGCCGTATAGAAACACCATATATTTT

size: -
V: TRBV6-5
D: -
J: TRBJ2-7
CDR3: CASSDLSRESYEQYF
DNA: TGTGCCAGCAGTGACTTATCCCGGGAGTCCTACGAGCAGTACTTC

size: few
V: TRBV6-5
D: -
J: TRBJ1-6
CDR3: CASSYSGHRNSPLHF
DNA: TGTGCCAGCAGTTACTCCGGTCACCGGAATTCACCCCTCCACTTT

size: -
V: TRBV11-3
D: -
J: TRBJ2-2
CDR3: CASSLQATGELFF
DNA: TGTGCCAGCAGCTTACAAGCCACCGGGGAGCTGTTTTTT

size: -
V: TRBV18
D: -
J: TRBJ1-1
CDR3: CASSPYGRGNTEAFF
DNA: TGTGCCAGCTCACCATACGGCAGGGGGAACACTGAAGCTTTCTTT

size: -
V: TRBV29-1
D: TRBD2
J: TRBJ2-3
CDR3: CSAVGGGATDTQYF
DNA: TGCAGCGCCGTCGGGGGGGGAGCGACAGATACGCAGTATTTT

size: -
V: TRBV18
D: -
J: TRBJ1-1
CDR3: CASSPPGGVMNTEAFF
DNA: TGTGCCAGCTCACCACCGGGGGGGGTCATGAACACTGAAGCTTTCTTT

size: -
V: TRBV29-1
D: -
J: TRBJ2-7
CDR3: CSVEFAGAYEQYF
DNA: TGCAGCGTTGAGTTCGCGGGCGCCTACGAGCAGTACTTC

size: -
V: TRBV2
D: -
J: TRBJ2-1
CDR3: CASSRVYGSRSHEQFF
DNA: TGTGCCAGCAGCAGGGTTTACGGGTCCCGTTCCCATGAGCAGTTCTTC

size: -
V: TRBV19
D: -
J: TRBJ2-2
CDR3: CASRLAGELFF
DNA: TGTGCCAGTCGACTGGCCGGGGAGCTGTTTTTT

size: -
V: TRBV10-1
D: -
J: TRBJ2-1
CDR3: CASSGVVGEQFF
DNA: TGCGCCAGCAGTGGGGTTGTGGGCGAGCAGTTCTTC

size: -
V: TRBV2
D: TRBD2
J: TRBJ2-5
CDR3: CASSAGGGPLLGYETQYF
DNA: TGTGCCAGCAGTGCCGGGGGGGGGCCCCTATTGGGATATGAGACCCAGTACTTC

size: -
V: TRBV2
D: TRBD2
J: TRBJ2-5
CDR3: CARGSGGAGETQYF
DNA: TGTGCCAGGGGAAGCGGGGGGGCCGGAGAGACCCAGTACTTC

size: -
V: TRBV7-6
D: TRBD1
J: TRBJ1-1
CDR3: CASSSWTGVKEAFF
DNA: TGTGCCAGCAGCTCGTGGACAGGGGTCAAGGAAGCTTTCTTT

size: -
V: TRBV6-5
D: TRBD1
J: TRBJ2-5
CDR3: CASSYGTGVEETQYF
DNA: TGTGCCAGCAGTTACGGGACAGGGGTGGAAGAGACCCAGTACTTC

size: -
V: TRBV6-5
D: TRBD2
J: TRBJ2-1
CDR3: CASNRLAEYNEQFF
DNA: TGTGCCAGCAATCGACTAGCGGAGTACAATGAGCAGTTCTTC

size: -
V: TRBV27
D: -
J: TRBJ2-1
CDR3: CASTVGSSYNEQFF
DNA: TGTGCCAGCACGGTAGGGAGCTCCTACAATGAGCAGTTCTTC

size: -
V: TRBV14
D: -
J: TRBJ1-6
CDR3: CASSQGAHNSPLHF
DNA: TGTGCCAGCAGCCAAGGGGCCCATAATTCACCCCTCCACTTT

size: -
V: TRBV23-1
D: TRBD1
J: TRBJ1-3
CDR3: CARDEGQAISGNTIYF
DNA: TGCGCCAGGGACGAGGGACAGGCGATCTCTGGAAACACCATATATTTT

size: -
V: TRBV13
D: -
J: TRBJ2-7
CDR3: CASSAKLAYEQYF
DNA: TGTGCCAGCAGCGCCAAGTTAGCCTACGAGCAGTACTTC

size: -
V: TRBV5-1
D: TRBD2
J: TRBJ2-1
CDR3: CASNRGGSNEQFF
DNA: TGCGCCAGCAACCGCGGCGGGAGTAATGAGCAGTTCTTC

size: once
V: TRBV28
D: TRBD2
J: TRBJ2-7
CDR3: CASSSGLRPWEQYF
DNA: TGTGCCAGCAGTTCGGGACTACGGCCATGGGAGCAGTACTTC

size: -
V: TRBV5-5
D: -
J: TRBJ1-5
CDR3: CASSLKTGSLIGQPQHF
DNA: TGTGCCAGCAGCTTGAAAACAGGGAGTTTGATCGGTCAGCCCCAGCATTTT

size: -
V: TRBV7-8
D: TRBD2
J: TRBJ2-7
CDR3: CASSSGLQDEQYF
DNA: TGTGCCAGCAGCTCGGGACTACAAGACGAGCAGTACTTC

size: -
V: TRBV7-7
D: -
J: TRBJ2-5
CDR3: CASSLALGGTQYF
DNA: TGTGCTAGCAGCTTAGCACTCGGCGGGACCCAGTACTTC

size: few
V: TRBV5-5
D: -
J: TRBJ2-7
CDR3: CASTRLPGSYEQYF
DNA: TGTGCCAGCACCCGTCTCCCCGGTTCCTACGAGCAGTACTTC

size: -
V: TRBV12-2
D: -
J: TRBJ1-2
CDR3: CASRRDRALHYGYTF
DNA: TGTGCAAGTCGTCGGGACAGGGCCCTTCACTATGGCTACACCTTC

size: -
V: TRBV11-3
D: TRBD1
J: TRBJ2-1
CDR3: CASSSRTGTYNEQFF
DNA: TGTGCCAGCAGCTCCAGGACAGGGACCTACAATGAGCAGTTCTTC

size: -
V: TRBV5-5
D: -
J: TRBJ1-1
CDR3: CASSFLSRAEAFF
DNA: TGTGCCAGCAGCTTCTTGTCCAGGGCTGAAGCTTTCTTT

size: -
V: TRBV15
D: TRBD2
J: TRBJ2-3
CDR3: CATSKGLAGPSTDTQYF
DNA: TGTGCCACCAGCAAAGGACTAGCGGGGCCGAGCACAGATACGCAGTATTTT

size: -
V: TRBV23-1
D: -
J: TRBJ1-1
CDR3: CASTGAAMNTEAFF
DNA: TGCGCCAGCACCGGTGCGGCCATGAACACTGAAGCTTTCTTT

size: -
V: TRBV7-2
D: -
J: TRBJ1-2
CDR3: CASSLSTSVTGKDGYTF
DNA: TGTGCCAGCAGCCTTAGTACTTCGGTTACAGGGAAGGATGGCTACACCTTC

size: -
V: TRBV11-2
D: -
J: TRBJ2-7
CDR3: CASSLGHTAPYF
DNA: TGTGCCAGCAGCTTAGGGCACACCGCCCCGTACTTC

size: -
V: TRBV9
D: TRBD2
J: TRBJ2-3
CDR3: CASSPRLAGSTDTQYF
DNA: TGTGCCAGCAGCCCCCGGCTAGCGGGGAGCACAGATACGCAGTATTTT

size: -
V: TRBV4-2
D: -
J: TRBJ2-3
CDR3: CASSQVGGFGAGVADTQYF
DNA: TGTGCCAGCAGCCAAGTGGGAGGATTTGGAGCGGGTGTAGCAGATACGCAGTATTTT

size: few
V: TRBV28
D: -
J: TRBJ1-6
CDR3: CASSTGIPSYNSPLHF
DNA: TGTGCCAGCAGTACAGGGATACCCTCCTATAATTCACCCCTCCACTTT

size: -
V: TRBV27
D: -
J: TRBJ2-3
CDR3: CASSLSALVAGDTQYF
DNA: TGTGCCAGCAGTTTATCGGCGCTAGTCGCCGGAGATACGCAGTATTTT

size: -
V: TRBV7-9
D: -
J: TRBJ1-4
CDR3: CCSSWRGGEKLFF
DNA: TGTTGCAGCAGCTGGAGGGGGGGCGAAAAACTGTTTTTT

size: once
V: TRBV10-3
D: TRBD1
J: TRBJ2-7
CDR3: CAITQEAGGNEQYF
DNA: TGTGCCATCACCCAGGAGGCAGGGGGCAACGAGCAGTACTTC

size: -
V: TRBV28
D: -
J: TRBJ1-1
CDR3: CASSFPGVAPWDTEAFF
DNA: TGTGCCAGCAGTTTCCCGGGGGTAGCTCCTTGGGACACTGAAGCTTTCTTT

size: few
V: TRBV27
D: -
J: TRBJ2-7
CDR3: CASSPGTNYEQYF
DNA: TGTGCCAGCAGTCCCGGGACAAACTACGAGCAGTACTTC

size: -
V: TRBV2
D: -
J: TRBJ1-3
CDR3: CASRASTGVGNTIYF
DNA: TGTGCCAGCAGGGCTTCGACAGGTGTGGGGAACACCATATATTTT

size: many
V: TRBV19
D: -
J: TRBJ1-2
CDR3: CASSPRGPANYGYTF
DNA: TGTGCCAGTAGTCCGAGAGGCCCCGCTAACTATGGCTACACCTTC

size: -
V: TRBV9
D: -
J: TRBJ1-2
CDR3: CASSPTGQRAGYTF
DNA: TGTGCCAGCAGCCCCACGGGACAAAGGGCGGGCTACACCTTC